This T cell receptor (beta chain) was identified in a study of human T cells and chemical hapten exposure. TCRdb itself ran the RACE reads through MiXCR, one entry per CDR3 protein. The sample contains fewer than 60,000 distinct CDR3 sequences, around 9.3% of which appear only once. The time point: patch test 1, 2 weeks after DPC sensitization. Treatment specified: therapeutic diphenylcyclopropenone sensitization with weekly scalp DPC. The germline gives CDR1 LGHNA, CDR2 YNFKEQ. Between the trimmed V and J ends, which lost 0 bases and 3 bases, there was a span of 8 bases. This CDR3 is built from 14 residues. A single count supports this clonotype.

This chain connects TRBV4-2 to TRBJ1-1, with D unresolved. Sequences were derived from whole blood, sampled in connection with sensitization to the hapten diphenylcyclopropenone (DPC). This receptor was obtained from a woman in her forties or fifties with alopecia areata. Some clones in this sample may be carry-over from other donors' samples. CDR3 sequence reads: CASSQEVRDTEAFF. CDR3 coding DNA: TGTGCCAGCAGCCAAGAAGTGAGAGACACTGAAGCTTTCTTT.